This TCR beta chain was sequenced for a study of shared clonotypes between healthy human individuals. The germline V gene encodes CDR1 MNHNY and CDR2 SVGAGI (reference sequence). This CDR3 comprises 14 residues. V shed 4 bases and J 2 bases; nucleotides not matched to a gene: 5. Assay: immunoSEQ multiplex PCR; the TCRdb copy retains only in-frame clones and omits some. The sample holds about 2.4 million clones, around nine tenths seen once. Those who donated, Caucasian adults without exception, all lived in Nashville, Tennessee. The genes are TRBV6-6 and TRBJ2-7; 7 nucleotides agree with TRBD2. Sequenced sample: naive CD4+ T cells sorted from blood. Subset denoted: CD45RA+ positively selected. This receptor was identified in a man aged 18 to 29 in good health. This CDR3 is CASSLREGPYEQYF. The CDR3 region has the DNA TGTGCCAGCAGTTTAAGGGAGGGACCCTACGAGCAGTACTTC.